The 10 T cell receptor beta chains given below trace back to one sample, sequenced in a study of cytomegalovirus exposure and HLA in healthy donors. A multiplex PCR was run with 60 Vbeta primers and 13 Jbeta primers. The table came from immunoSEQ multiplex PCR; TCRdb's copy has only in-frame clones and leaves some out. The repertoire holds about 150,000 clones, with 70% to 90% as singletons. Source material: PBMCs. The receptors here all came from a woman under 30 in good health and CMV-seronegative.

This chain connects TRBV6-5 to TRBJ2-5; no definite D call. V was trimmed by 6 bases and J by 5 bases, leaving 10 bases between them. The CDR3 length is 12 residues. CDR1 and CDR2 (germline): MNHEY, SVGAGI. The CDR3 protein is CASRSGSETQYF. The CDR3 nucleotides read TGTGCCAGCAGATCCGGGTCCGAGACCCAGTACTTC.

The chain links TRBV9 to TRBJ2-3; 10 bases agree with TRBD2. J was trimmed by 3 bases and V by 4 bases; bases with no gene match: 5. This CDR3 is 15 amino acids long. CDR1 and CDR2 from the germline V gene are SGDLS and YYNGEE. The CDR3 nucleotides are TGTGCCAGCAGCTCCGGGACTAGCGATACAGATACGCAGTATTTT. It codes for CASSSGTSDTDTQYF.

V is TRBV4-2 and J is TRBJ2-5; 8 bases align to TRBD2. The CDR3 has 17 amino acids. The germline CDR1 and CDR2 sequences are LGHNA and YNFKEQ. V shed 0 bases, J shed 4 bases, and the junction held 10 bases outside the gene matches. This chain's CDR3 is CASSQDLGGRQGETQYF. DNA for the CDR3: TGTGCCAGCAGCCAAGATTTGGGCGGGAGGCAGGGAGAGACCCAGTACTTC.

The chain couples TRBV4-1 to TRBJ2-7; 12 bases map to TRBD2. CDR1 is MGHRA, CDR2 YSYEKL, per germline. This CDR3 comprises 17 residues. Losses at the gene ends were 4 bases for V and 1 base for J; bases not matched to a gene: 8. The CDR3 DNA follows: TGCGCCAGCAGCCGAAGGACTAGCGGGACCCAATCCTACGAGCAGTACTTC. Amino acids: CASSRRTSGTQSYEQYF.

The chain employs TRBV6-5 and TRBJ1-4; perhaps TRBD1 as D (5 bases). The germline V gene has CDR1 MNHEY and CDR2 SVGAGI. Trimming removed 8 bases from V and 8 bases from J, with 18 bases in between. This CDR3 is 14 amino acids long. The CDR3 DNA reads TGTGCCAGCCGGGAGGGCAGGGTGCGGGAAAAACTGTTTTTT. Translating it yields CASREGRVREKLFF.

The CDR3 here is CAWSRRGQGNEQYF. For the CDR3, the DNA is TGTGCCTGGAGTAGGCGGGGGCAAGGAAACGAGCAGTACTTC. V usage is TRBV30 and J usage is TRBJ2-7, with D possibly being TRBD2 (7 bases). Trimming left V 2 bases short and J 5 bases short, with 16 bases between. This CDR3 contains 14 residues. CDR1 and CDR2 from the germline V gene are GTSNPN and SVGIG (reference sequence).

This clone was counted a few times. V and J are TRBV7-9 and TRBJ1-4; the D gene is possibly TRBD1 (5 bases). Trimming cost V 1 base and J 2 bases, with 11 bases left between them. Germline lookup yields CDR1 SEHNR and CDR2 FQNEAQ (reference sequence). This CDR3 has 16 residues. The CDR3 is CASSLGWGETNEKLFF. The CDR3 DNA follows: TGTGCCAGCAGCTTAGGCTGGGGGGAGACTAATGAAAAACTGTTTTTT.

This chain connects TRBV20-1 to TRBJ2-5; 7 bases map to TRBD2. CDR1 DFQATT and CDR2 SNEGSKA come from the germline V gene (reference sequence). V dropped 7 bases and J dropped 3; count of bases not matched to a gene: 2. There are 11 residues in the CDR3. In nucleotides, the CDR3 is TGCAGTGGGACTAGGAAAGAGACCCAGTACTTC. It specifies CSGTRKETQYF.

In DNA, the CDR3 is TGTGCCAGCAGCCCAGGGACTGCGTATGGCTACACCTTC. This sequence encodes CASSPGTAYGYTF. The gene calls are TRBV11-2 and TRBJ1-2; maybe TRBD1 (5 bases). Germline lookup yields CDR1 SGHAT and CDR2 FQNNGV. V lost 5 bases and J lost 5, with 12 bases in between. This CDR3 comprises 13 residues.

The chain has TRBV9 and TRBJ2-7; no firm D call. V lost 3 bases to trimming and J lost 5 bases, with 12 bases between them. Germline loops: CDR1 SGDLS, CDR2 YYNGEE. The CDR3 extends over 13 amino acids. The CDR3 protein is CASSARVEDEQYF. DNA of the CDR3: TGTGCCAGCAGCGCTAGAGTAGAAGACGAGCAGTACTTC.